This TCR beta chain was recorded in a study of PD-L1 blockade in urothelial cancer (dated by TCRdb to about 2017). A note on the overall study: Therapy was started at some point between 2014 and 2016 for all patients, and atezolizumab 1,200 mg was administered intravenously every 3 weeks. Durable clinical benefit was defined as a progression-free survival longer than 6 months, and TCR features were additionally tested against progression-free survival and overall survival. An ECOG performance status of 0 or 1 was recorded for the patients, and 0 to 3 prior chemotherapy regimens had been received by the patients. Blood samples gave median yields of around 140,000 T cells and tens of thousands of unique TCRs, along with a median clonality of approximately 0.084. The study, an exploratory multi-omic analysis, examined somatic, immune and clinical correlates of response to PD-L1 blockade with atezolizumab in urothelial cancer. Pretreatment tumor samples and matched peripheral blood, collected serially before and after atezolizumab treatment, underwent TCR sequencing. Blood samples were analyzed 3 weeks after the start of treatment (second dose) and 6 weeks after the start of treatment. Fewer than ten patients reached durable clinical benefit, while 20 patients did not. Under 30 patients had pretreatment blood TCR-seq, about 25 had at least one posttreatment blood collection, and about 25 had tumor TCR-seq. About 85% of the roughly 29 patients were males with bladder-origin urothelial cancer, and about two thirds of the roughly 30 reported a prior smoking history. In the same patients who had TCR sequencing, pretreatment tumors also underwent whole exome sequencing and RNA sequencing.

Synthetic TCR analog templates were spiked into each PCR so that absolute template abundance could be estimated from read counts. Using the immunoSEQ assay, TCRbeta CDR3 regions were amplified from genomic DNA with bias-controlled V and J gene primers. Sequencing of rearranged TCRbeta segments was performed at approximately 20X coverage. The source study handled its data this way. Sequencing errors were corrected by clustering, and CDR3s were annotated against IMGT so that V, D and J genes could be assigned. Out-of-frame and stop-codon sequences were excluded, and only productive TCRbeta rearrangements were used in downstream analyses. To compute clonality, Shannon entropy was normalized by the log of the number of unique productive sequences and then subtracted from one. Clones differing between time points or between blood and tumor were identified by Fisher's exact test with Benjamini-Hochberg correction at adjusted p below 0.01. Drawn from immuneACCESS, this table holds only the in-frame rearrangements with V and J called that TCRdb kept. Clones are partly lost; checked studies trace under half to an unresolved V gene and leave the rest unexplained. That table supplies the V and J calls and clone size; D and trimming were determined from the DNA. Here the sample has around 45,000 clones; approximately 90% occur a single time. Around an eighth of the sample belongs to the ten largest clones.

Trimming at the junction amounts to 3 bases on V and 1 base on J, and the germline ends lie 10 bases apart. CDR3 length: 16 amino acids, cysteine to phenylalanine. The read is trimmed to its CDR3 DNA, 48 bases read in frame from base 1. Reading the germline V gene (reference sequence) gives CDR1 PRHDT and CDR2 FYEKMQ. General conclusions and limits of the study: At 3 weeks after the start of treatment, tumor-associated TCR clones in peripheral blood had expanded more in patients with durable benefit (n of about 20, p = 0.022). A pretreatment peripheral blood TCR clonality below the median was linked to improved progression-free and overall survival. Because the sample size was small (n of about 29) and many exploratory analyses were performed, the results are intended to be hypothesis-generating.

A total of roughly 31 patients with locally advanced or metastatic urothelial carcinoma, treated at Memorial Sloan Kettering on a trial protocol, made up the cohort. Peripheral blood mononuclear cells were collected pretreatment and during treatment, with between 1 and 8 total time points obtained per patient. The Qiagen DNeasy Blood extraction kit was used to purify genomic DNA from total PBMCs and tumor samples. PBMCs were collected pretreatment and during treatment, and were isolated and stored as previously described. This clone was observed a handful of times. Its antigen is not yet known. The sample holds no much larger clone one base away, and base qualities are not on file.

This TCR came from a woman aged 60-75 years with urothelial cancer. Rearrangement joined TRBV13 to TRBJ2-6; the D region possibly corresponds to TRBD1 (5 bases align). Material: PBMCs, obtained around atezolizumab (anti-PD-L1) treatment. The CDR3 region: CASSLRQSSGANVLTF. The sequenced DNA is TGTGCCAGCAGCTTGAGACAGTCATCTGGGGCCAACGTCCTGACTTTC. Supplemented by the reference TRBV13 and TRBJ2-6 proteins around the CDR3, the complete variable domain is AAGVIQSPRHLIKEKRETATLKCYPIPRHDTVYWYQQGPGQDPQFLISFYEKMQSDKGSIPDRFSAQQFSDYHSELNMSSLELGDSALYFCASSLRQSSGANVLTFGAGSRLTVL.